This T cell receptor (beta chain) was sequenced during a study of cytomegalovirus exposure and HLA in healthy donors. General study findings and limits: Associated with HLA alleles at 0.05 false discovery rate in a later analysis were 16,951 TCR beta sequences.

In the case of this clone: Its antigen is unknown.

With 60 Vbeta and 13 Jbeta primers, the PCR was carried out. Clones were sequenced by immunoSEQ multiplex PCR, and TCRdb holds only the in-frame ones, with some missing. The sample consists of roughly 99,000 clones, approximately 79% of them appearing once. The germline CDR1 and CDR2 sequences are SGHVS and FQNEAQ. V lost 4 bases, J lost 1 base, and 9 bases stayed unmatched. CDR3 length: 18 amino acids. Sequences were obtained from PBMCs. V and J are TRBV7-8 and TRBJ2-7; TRBD2 aligns across 14 bases. This sequence originates from a woman in her thirties or forties in good health and CMV-seronegative. CDR3 region: CASSSLERLAGGSYEQYF. Written as DNA, the CDR3 is TGTGCCAGCAGCTCATTAGAACGACTAGCGGGGGGGTCCTACGAGCAGTACTTC.